The rows below give T cell receptor beta chains drawn from one sample of a study of T-cell memory formation after mild COVID-19. TCRdb re-called the 5' RACE reads through MiXCR, storing one row per CDR3 protein. Of about 180,000 distinct CDR3 sequences in the sample, roughly 18% are singletons; the top ten hold under 4.5%. Material for sequencing was PBMCs or a T cell subset sorted from them (not recorded which). These receptors all stem from a man between 18 and 35 years old who had mild COVID-19 (a few samples of this study predate the infection). Cell type and time point are not known. CDR3s include the opening cysteine and the closing phenylalanine or tryptophan. A D gene is named only where the DNA matches it firmly. Some rows have no size entry. The others give once, few or many, or a class for an expanded clone.

D gene,clone size,V gene,J gene,CDR3 DNA,CDR3 protein
TRBD1,.,TRBV14,TRBJ2-3,TGTGCCAGCAATGCGTTGGGACAGGGGCGTTTCACAGATACGCAGTATTTT,CASNALGQGRFTDTQYF
.,.,TRBV6-5,TRBJ1-5,TGTGCCAGCAGTATACAATGGGACAAATCGGATAGCAATCAGCCCCAGCATTTT,CASSIQWDKSDSNQPQHF
.,few,TRBV20-1,TRBJ2-3,TGCAGTGCCGACGGGGGTGCTAGCACAGATACGCAGTATTTT,CSADGGASTDTQYF
.,few,TRBV5-1,TRBJ2-3,TGCGCCAGCAGCTTGGAGGTTTACACAGATACGCAGTATTTT,CASSLEVYTDTQYF
TRBD1,few,TRBV6-6,TRBJ1-5,TGTGCCAGCAGTTACCCGGGACAGCACAATCAGCCCCAGCATTTT,CASSYPGQHNQPQHF
TRBD1,.,TRBV2,TRBJ2-5,TGTGCCAGCAGAGCCGGGACAGATGAAGAGACCCAGTACTTC,CASRAGTDEETQYF
.,few,TRBV29-1,TRBJ1-3,TGCAGCGTTGGGGACCGTTCTGGAAACACCATATATTTT,CSVGDRSGNTIYF
.,.,TRBV12-3/TRBV12-4,TRBJ1-5,TGTGCCAGCACCCGAGGGAGGAGCAATCAGCCCCAGCATTTT,CASTRGRSNQPQHF
.,.,TRBV18,TRBJ1-6,TGTGCCAGCTCACGGGGTAATAATTCACCCCTCCACTTT,CASSRGNNSPLHF
TRBD1,few,TRBV4-3,TRBJ1-2,TGCGCCAGCAGCCAAGAGCCCCGGGACAGGGGGAACTATGGCTACACCTTC,CASSQEPRDRGNYGYTF
TRBD2,few,TRBV7-2,TRBJ2-5,TGTGCCAGCAGCTTTCCTAGCGGGGGCCCCCCGGAGACCCAGTACTTC,CASSFPSGGPPETQYF
.,.,TRBV19,TRBJ2-3,TGTGCCAGTAGTATACAGGGCGCAGATACGCAGTATTTT,CASSIQGADTQYF
.,.,TRBV12-5,TRBJ2-2,TGTGCTATAAAACCCACCGGGACTCAGAACACCGGGGAGCTGTTTTTT,CAIKPTGTQNTGELFF
.,few,TRBV4-3,TRBJ2-3,TGCGCCAGCAGCCAAGTCGTGCGGTATACGCAGTATTTT,CASSQVVRYTQYF
.,few,TRBV27,TRBJ2-5,TGTGCCAGCCAAGGGGTAGGAGAGACCCAGTACTTC,CASQGVGETQYF
.,.,TRBV18,TRBJ1-3,TGTGCCAGCTCACCCCCGTCCCTCTCTGGAAACACCATATATTTT,CASSPPSLSGNTIYF
.,few,TRBV5-1,TRBJ1-2,TGCGCCAGCAGCTTTTTACAGGCTCGCGGCTACACCTTC,CASSFLQARGYTF
.,.,TRBV3-1,TRBJ2-3,TGTGCCAGCAGCCGAGACCGGGATACGCAGTATTTT,CASSRDRDTQYF
.,many,TRBV19,TRBJ2-2,TGTGCCAGTATGGCCCTAGGCGTTAACACCGGGGAGCTGTTTTTT,CASMALGVNTGELFF
.,.,TRBV4-1,TRBJ1-6,TGCGCCAGCAGCCAAGATTTATCACGGAGGAATTCACCCCTCCACTTT,CASSQDLSRRNSPLHF
.,.,TRBV12-3/TRBV12-4,TRBJ1-2,TGTGCCAGCAGTTTAGTGGGGCTACGACACTATGGCTACACCTTC,CASSLVGLRHYGYTF
.,few,TRBV7-2,TRBJ2-1,TGTGCCAGCAGCCGCGGTCAGGACAATGAGCAGTTCTTC,CASSRGQDNEQFF
TRBD2,few,TRBV4-3,TRBJ2-1,TGCGCCAGCAGCCACGGACTAGCGGGGATGAGTGAGCAGTTCTTC,CASSHGLAGMSEQFF
.,many,TRBV7-2,TRBJ2-2,TGTGCCAGCAGCCGCCACAGGGGGGAGCTGTTTTTT,CASSRHRGELFF
.,few,TRBV3-1,TRBJ2-7,TGTGCCAGCAGCCAAGTTCCGGCCTCCTACGAGCAGTACTTC,CASSQVPASYEQYF
.,many,TRBV4-2,TRBJ2-3,TGTGCCAGCAGCCAAGTTGGTACAGGGAATACGCAGTATTTT,CASSQVGTGNTQYF
.,few,TRBV7-2,TRBJ2-7,TGTGCCAGCAGCCAACAGGGACTTCAAGAGCAGTACTTC,CASSQQGLQEQYF
TRBD1,few,TRBV29-1,TRBJ2-2,TGCAGCGTCGTGGACAGGAGAAACGCCCGCGGGGAGCTGTTTTTT,CSVVDRRNARGELFF
TRBD2,few,TRBV18,TRBJ2-7,TGTGCCAGCTCACCACGCGCAACTGGGGGGGACGAGCAGTACTTC,CASSPRATGGDEQYF
.,.,TRBV6-2/TRBV6-3,TRBJ1-5,TGTGCCAGCAGTTACTCTTGGGCCCGAAATCAGCCCCAGCATTTT,CASSYSWARNQPQHF
TRBD2,many,TRBV12-3/TRBV12-4,TRBJ2-2,TGTGCCAGCAGTTTAAGACCGAGACTAGCGACCTTACTTCCGAACACCGGGGAGCTGTTTTTT,CASSLRPRLATLLPNTGELFF
.,.,TRBV5-1,TRBJ1-3,TGCGCCAGCAGCCGGTACAGAGGAAACACCATATATTTT,CASSRYRGNTIYF
.,.,TRBV7-3,TRBJ2-2,TGTGCCAGCAGCCCTCCAACAGGGAAGAACACCGGGGAGCTGTTTTTT,CASSPPTGKNTGELFF
.,.,TRBV5-1,TRBJ1-3,TGCGCCAGCAGCCAGGCGGACGTCACCATATATTTT,CASSQADVTIYF
.,.,TRBV7-2,TRBJ2-7,TGTGCCAGCGGCGGGACGGCCGTCTACGAGCAGTACTTC,CASGGTAVYEQYF
TRBD2,.,TRBV12-3/TRBV12-4,TRBJ2-2,TGTGCCAGCAGTCCCCCACTAGCGGGAGGGTTGGTATCGCAGGTCACCGGGGAGCTGTTTTTT,CASSPPLAGGLVSQVTGELFF
.,.,TRBV4-1,TRBJ2-4,TGCGCCAGCAGCCAAGTATACGTGGCCAAAAACATTCAGTACTTC,CASSQVYVAKNIQYF
.,.,TRBV5-1,TRBJ2-2,TGCGCCAGCAGCTTAACCGGAGCCGACACCGGGGAGCTGTTTTTT,CASSLTGADTGELFF
TRBD2,few,TRBV6-5,TRBJ2-1,TGTGCCAGCAAATCTAGCGGGGGGACCTACAATGAGCAGTTCTTC,CASKSSGGTYNEQFF
.,few,TRBV14,TRBJ1-1,TGTGCCAGCAGCCAGCGGGGGGCTCTGAACACTGAAGCTTTCTTT,CASSQRGALNTEAFF
.,.,TRBV6-1,TRBJ2-2,TGTGCCAGCAGTACCAGGGGAGTAGGCACCGGGGAGCTGTTTTTT,CASSTRGVGTGELFF
TRBD1,many,TRBV5-1,TRBJ2-3,TGCGCCAGCAGCTTGTCCCCGGGACAAGGGGGCTTCACGCAGTATTTT,CASSLSPGQGGFTQYF
.,.,TRBV7-2,TRBJ1-1,TGTGCCAGCAGCCAGTGGTACCCTGAAGCTTTCTTT,CASSQWYPEAFF
.,.,TRBV7-9,TRBJ1-4,TGTGCCAGCAGCCCCCTTGTCGTGGAAAAACTGTTTTTT,CASSPLVVEKLFF
TRBD1,.,TRBV12-3/TRBV12-4,TRBJ1-1,TGTGCCAGCAGTTCCGGGACAGAGAACACTGAAGCTTTCTTT,CASSSGTENTEAFF